The TCR beta chain described here comes from a study of blood T cells in healthy people across ages. Alongside a J-beta primer mix, a sample-barcoded 5' primer served in a second PCR lasting about 6 to 12 cycles. In TCRdb, the 5' RACE reads were re-called with MiXCR into one record per CDR3 protein. The sample yields more than 700,000 distinct CDR3 sequences, about 48% seen once. The CDR3 has 15 residues. Germline V CDR1 and CDR2: SGHRS, YFSETQ. Input material: blood. The chain is built from TRBV5-1 and TRBJ2-4, with 12 bases fitting TRBD1. With the DNA end fitting TRBJ2-7 better, the J assignment may be wrong. The clonotype was recovered from a man older than 75 in good health. CDR3 amino acids: CASTYSGTGGGEQYF. The DNA for the CDR3 is TGCGCCAGCACCTATTCCGGGACAGGGGGCGGCGAGCAGTACTTC.